These 24 T cell receptor beta chains originate from one sample sequenced in a study of shared T cell receptors in the human thymus. Here immunoSEQ multiplex PCR was the method, and the copy in TCRdb shows in-frame clones only, minus some. The table includes roughly 700,000 clones, approximately 90% detected once. These same records also appear under a second study, on human thymus T cells.

Material for sequencing was thymocytes. These receptors were taken from a boy younger than two with a congenital heart defect.

CDR3 DNA sequence: TGTGCCAGCAGCTCCTATACCGGGACAGCCGAGACTAACTATGGCTACACCTTC. This translates into CASSSYTGTAETNYGYTF. The rearrangement links TRBV7-3 to TRBJ1-2; 7 positions agree with TRBD1. The CDR3 sequence is 18 residues long. V lost 4 bases and J lost 0; bases outside the gene matches: 14. The V gene's germline CDR1 is SGHTA and CDR2 FQGTGA.

The chain carries TRBV2 and TRBJ2-5; 7 bases map to TRBD2. Germline values: CDR1 SNHLY, CDR2 FYNNEI. Germline trimming cut 2 bases from V and 7 bases from J; bases unmatched to any gene: 19. CDR3 length equals 18 residues. In nucleotides, the CDR3 is TGTGCCAGCAGTGAATTGCGGCGTAGCGGGCAAGAGCGGGGGACCCAGTACTTC. It codes for CASSELRRSGQERGTQYF.

This sequence joins TRBV4-3 and TRBJ1-5, with D perhaps matching TRBD1 (6 bases). This CDR3 has 17 amino acids. CDR1 is LGHNA and CDR2 is YSLEER in the germline V gene. V lost 0 bases, J lost 3 bases, and 15 bases lay in between. The CDR3 is CASSQEVNREPNQPQHF. The CDR3, as DNA: TGCGCCAGCAGCCAAGAAGTCAACAGGGAACCCAATCAGCCCCAGCATTTT.

V and J are TRBV19 and TRBJ1-2; tentatively, D is TRBD1 (6 bases). Trimming left V 4 bases short and J 0 bases short, with 15 bases between. Germline lookup yields CDR1 LNHDA and CDR2 SQIVND (reference sequence). The CDR3 loop spans 16 amino acids. CDR3 DNA sequence: TGTGCCAGTAGTAAGGGCAGGGGTTTGGCTAACTATGGCTACACCTTC. Its translation is CASSKGRGLANYGYTF. Using reference TRBV19 and TRBJ1-2 for the parts outside the CDR3, the full variable domain is DGGITQSPKYLFRKEGQNVTLSCEQNLNHDAMYWYRQDPGQGLRLIYYSQIVNDFQKGDIAEGYSVSREKKESFPLTVTSAQKNPTAFYLCASSKGRGLANYGYTFGSGTRLTVV.

This clone was counted a few times. This rearrangement joins TRBV6-6 to TRBJ2-7; 8 nucleotides line up with TRBD2. The germline V gene encodes CDR1 MNHNY and CDR2 SVGAGI (reference sequence). This CDR3 contains 14 residues. V was clipped by 7 bases and J by 0 bases; unmatched bases: 5. The CDR3 loop is CASNTGTSSYEQYF. The CDR3 DNA is TGTGCCAGCAACACCGGGACTAGCTCCTACGAGCAGTACTTC.

In its sample, this clone was seen a few times. The chain recombines TRBV14 with TRBJ1-3, with TRBD1 matching over 10 bases. With 3 bases clipped from V and 0 bases from J, the junction kept 5 bases outside the gene matches. Germline CDR1 reads SGHDN; CDR2 reads FVKESK. The CDR3 is made up of 17 amino acids. CDR3 region: CASSHRTGGISGNTIYF. CDR3 nucleotides: TGTGCCAGCAGCCACCGGACAGGGGGTATCTCTGGAAACACCATATATTTT. Looking up the rest from reference TRBV14 and TRBJ1-3 gives the full variable domain: EAGVTQFPSHSVIEKGQTVTLRCDPISGHDNLYWYRRVMGKEIKFLLHFVKESKQDESGMPNNRFLAERTGGTYSTLKVQPAELEDSGVYFCASSHRTGGISGNTIYFGEGSWLTVV.

The V gene is TRBV14, the J gene TRBJ2-5; possibly TRBD1 for D (6 bases). Germline CDR1 reads SGHDN; CDR2 reads FVKESK. The CDR3 is made up of 16 amino acids. V was shortened by 0 bases and J by 2 bases, with 13 bases between the two germline ends. CDR3 protein: CASSQDERRGQETQYF. As DNA, the CDR3 is TGTGCCAGCAGCCAAGATGAGAGAAGGGGGCAAGAGACCCAGTACTTC.

The chain has TRBV4-3 and TRBJ1-3, with 9 bases that match TRBD1. The V gene end was trimmed by 2 bases and the J gene end by 4 bases; junction bases not matched to a gene: 3. Germline V CDR1 and CDR2: LGHNA, YSLEER. The CDR3 is made up of 15 amino acids. CDR3 loop: CASSQHRGPGNTIYF. As DNA, the CDR3 is TGCGCCAGCAGCCAACACAGGGGGCCGGGAAACACCATATATTTT.

This sequence joins TRBV5-1 and TRBJ2-7, with TRBD2 identical over 10 bases. The CDR3 sequence is 16 residues long. J was trimmed by 2 bases and V by 0 bases; bases with no gene match: 5. The germline gives CDR1 SGHRS, CDR2 YFSETQ. This CDR3 is CASSLVAGGFTYEQYF. The CDR3 DNA is TGCGCCAGCAGCTTGGTAGCGGGAGGTTTCACCTACGAGCAGTACTTC.

The rearrangement links TRBV27 to TRBJ2-3; perhaps TRBD2 as D (5 bases). This CDR3 contains 14 residues. Germline V gene data show CDR1 as MNHEY and CDR2 as SMNVEV (reference sequence). Trimming pared 2 bases from V and 1 base from J, leaving 7 bases between. This chain's CDR3 is CASSLQRRTDTQYF. The CDR3, as DNA: TGTGCCAGCAGTTTACAGCGGCGCACAGATACGCAGTATTTT.

The rearrangement joins TRBV27 to TRBJ1-4, with 11 bases fitting TRBD1. V lost 3 bases and J lost 8; bases outside the gene matches: 20. The V gene's germline CDR1 is MNHEY and CDR2 SMNVEV (reference sequence). The CDR3 loop spans 20 amino acids. The CDR3 coding sequence is TGTGCCAGCAGTTTCCTCGGGAACGAGCATTCGGGACAGGGGGGCGAAAAACTGTTTTTT. It specifies CASSFLGNEHSGQGGEKLFF. The variable domain in full, completed from reference TRBV27 and TRBJ1-4, reads EAQVTQNPRYLITVTGKKLTVTCSQNMNHEYMSWYRQDPGLGLRQIYYSMNVEVTDKGDVPEGYKVSRKEKRNFPLILESPSPNQTSLYFCASSFLGNEHSGQGGEKLFFGSGTQLSVL.

V gene TRBV27 combines with J gene TRBJ2-1; D is perhaps TRBD2 (5 bases). The CDR3 is 15 residues long. Germline values: CDR1 MNHEY, CDR2 SMNVEV (reference sequence). The V end was cut by 1 base, the J end by 4 bases, with 11 bases between. DNA of the CDR3: TGTGCCAGCAGTTTATTCGGACTTGGATACAATGAGCAGTTCTTC. Protein sequence: CASSLFGLGYNEQFF.

The chain carries TRBV5-1 and TRBJ2-7, with TRBD2 identical over 7 bases. V lost 5 bases to trimming and J lost 2 bases; unmatched junction nucleotides: 10. The CDR3 extends over 15 amino acids. Looked up from germline, CDR1 is SGHRS and CDR2 is YFSETQ. The CDR3 spells CASREAGEVTYEQYF. The CDR3 coding sequence is TGCGCCAGCAGGGAGGCGGGAGAAGTGACCTACGAGCAGTACTTC. The whole variable domain, filled in from reference TRBV5-1 and TRBJ2-7, reads KAGVTQTPRYLIKTRGQQVTLSCSPISGHRSVSWYQQTPGQGLQFLFEYFSETQRNKGNFPGRFSGRQFSNSRSEMNVSTLELGDSALYLCASREAGEVTYEQYFGPGTRLTVT.

This chain links TRBV28 with TRBJ2-3, with 7 bases that match TRBD1. J lost 4 bases, V lost 3 bases, and 4 bases had no gene match. The CDR3 totals 14 residues. In germline, CDR1 is MDHEN, CDR2 SYDVKM. CDR3 DNA: TGTGCCAGCAGTTTTAAGGGGGCCCCAGATACGCAGTATTTT. Residues: CASSFKGAPDTQYF. The variable domain in full, with the rest retrieved from reference TRBV28 and TRBJ2-3, is DVKVTQSSRYLVKRTGEKVFLECVQDMDHENMFWYRQDPGLGLRLIYFSYDVKMKEKGDIPEGYSVSREKKERFSLILESASTNQTSMYLCASSFKGAPDTQYFGPGTRLTVL.

This clone was seen only a few times. The chain links TRBV4-2 to TRBJ2-7; 8 bases align to TRBD2. This CDR3 has 17 residues. With 0 bases clipped from V and 3 bases from J, the junction kept 10 bases outside the gene matches. The V gene's germline CDR1 is LGHNA and CDR2 YNFKEQ. The CDR3 spells CASSQDHVAGKYYEQYF. The CDR3 bases are TGTGCCAGCAGCCAAGATCACGTAGCGGGGAAATACTACGAGCAGTACTTC.

V is TRBV6-1 and J is TRBJ2-7, with D perhaps matching TRBD2 (6 bases). V was cut by 2 bases and J by 1 base, with 12 bases left in between. The germline CDR1 and CDR2 sequences are MNHNS and SASEGT. The CDR3 totals 15 residues. CDR3 loop: CASSEPRDLSYEQYF. In nucleotides, the CDR3 is TGTGCCAGCAGTGAACCGCGGGATCTTTCCTACGAGCAGTACTTC.

The chain uses TRBV6-1 and TRBJ2-7; 10 nucleotides line up with TRBD2. This CDR3 has 14 residues. Trimming removed 11 bases from V and 7 bases from J; junction bases left unmatched: 14. Germline values: CDR1 MNHNS, CDR2 SASEGT. This CDR3 reads CAGAAGGPFGEQYF. DNA of the CDR3: TGTGCCGGGGCAGCGGGAGGGCCATTTGGGGAGCAGTACTTC.

The chain has TRBV25-1 and TRBJ2-7; TRBD2 agrees at 7 bases. The germline V gene has CDR1 MGHDK and CDR2 SYGVNS. The CDR3 is 15 amino acids. V was clipped by 1 base and J by 4 bases; unmatched bases: 7. In nucleotides, the CDR3 is TGTGCCAGCAGTGAATCTAGTGGGGGGGGTTACGAGCAGTACTTC. Encoded protein: CASSESSGGGYEQYF.

This chain's CDR3 is CASSQKRQGHNYEQYF. CDR3 in DNA: TGTGCCAGCAGCCAAAAAAGGCAGGGCCATAACTACGAGCAGTACTTC. The chain uses TRBV14 and TRBJ2-7, with D possibly being TRBD1 (5 bases). The V gene's germline CDR1 is SGHDN and CDR2 FVKESK. Trimming took 2 bases from V and 3 from J, leaving 17 bases between them. The CDR3 is 16 residues long.

The chain uses TRBV12-2 and TRBJ1-5; whether TRBD1, the table's D call, matches the DNA was not checked. TRBV12-2 is flagged as a pseudogene. The CDR3 is made up of 15 amino acids. CDR3 in DNA: TGTGCAAGTCGCCCGGGACAGGGGGCGAGGCAGCCCCAGCATTTT. Protein: CASRPGQGARQPQHF.

The chain uses TRBV4-1 and TRBJ1-2; D gene unclear. Trimming shortened V by 4 bases and J by 6 bases, and 18 bases separated the two germline ends. Germline-derived CDR1 and CDR2 are MGHRA and YSYEKL. The CDR3 totals 15 residues. For the CDR3, the DNA is TGCGCCAGCAGCCCCGCCGGAGGCGGCCCAAATGGCTACACCTTC. Protein sequence: CASSPAGGGPNGYTF.

V is TRBV28 and J is TRBJ2-7, with TRBD1 as a possible D gene (8 bases). The V gene's germline CDR1 is MDHEN and CDR2 SYDVKM. This CDR3 contains 20 residues. V was trimmed by 5 bases and J by 7 bases, leaving 36 bases between them. CDR3 loop: CASSATPEQGVSGGSVEQYF. The DNA of the CDR3 is TGTGCCAGCAGTGCGACCCCCGAACAGGGGGTGTCGGGGGGAAGTGTGGAGCAGTACTTC.

A word on this clone: Other nucleotide sequences in the sample specify the same CDR3. The chain recombines TRBV5-1 with TRBJ2-7; 9 bases fit TRBD1. The CDR3 has 13 residues. Trimming took 3 bases from V and 4 from J; bases not matched to a gene: 2. Germline CDR1 SGHRS, CDR2 YFSETQ. The CDR3 nucleotides read TGCGCCAGCAGCTCAGACAGGGGGTACGAGCAGTACTTC. It codes for CASSSDRGYEQYF.

V usage is TRBV4-1 and J usage is TRBJ1-2; D is undetermined. Deletions cut 4 bases from V and 3 bases from J, with 12 bases between. The germline V gene encodes CDR1 MGHRA and CDR2 YSYEKL. CDR3 length equals 14 residues. In nucleotides, the CDR3 is TGCGCCAGCAGCCCTCCGGCAGCGTACTATGGCTACACCTTC. Amino acid sequence: CASSPPAAYYGYTF.